The 20 T cell receptor beta chains listed next were all sequenced from one sample in a study of T-cell reconstitution after alpha-beta-depleted transplantation in children. Construction of the TCRbeta library involved unique molecular identifiers. TCRdb itself ran the PCR reads through MiXCR, one entry per CDR3 protein. The data show around 700,000 distinct CDR3 sequences, 13% seen once. The sequences come from PBMCs, collected before TCRalphabeta/CD19-depleted stem cell transplant. These receptors all stem from a girl between 2 and 10 years old with congenital amegakaryocytic thrombocytopenia, due to receive a stem cell transplant.

A word on this clonotype: A much more abundant neighbour one base away suggests this may be a read error. The rearrangement links TRBV7-6 to TRBJ2-4; 8 bases map to TRBD1. The CDR3 has 14 residues. With V trimmed by 1 base and J by 8 bases, 4 bases remained unmatched. The germline gives CDR1 SGHVS, CDR2 FNYEAQ. The chain's CDR3 is CASSLGTGWDIQYF. CDR3 coding DNA: TGTGCCAGCAGCTTAGGGACAGGGTGGGACATTCAGTACTTC.

This clonotype was detected many times. V is TRBV20-1 and J is TRBJ2-4, with 11 bases fitting TRBD2. The CDR3 runs 18 residues. The ends lost 4 bases at V and 0 bases at J; junction bases unmatched: 11. Germline V gene lookup returns CDR1 DFQATT and CDR2 SNEGSKA (reference sequence). As DNA, the CDR3 is TGCAGTGCTATCCCCCTCCTAGCGGGAGGTCCAGCCAAAAACATTCAGTACTTC. Translation gives CSAIPLLAGGPAKNIQYF.

This clonotype occurred a few times. The chain is built from TRBV6-1 and TRBJ2-1; 13 bases fit TRBD2. Trimming removed 6 bases from V and 8 bases from J; junction bases left unmatched: 7. Germline-derived CDR1 and CDR2 are MNHNS and SASEGT. The CDR3 runs 15 residues. DNA of the CDR3: TGTGCCAGCAGCCAACTAGCGGGAGGGCCGTATGAGCAGTTCTTC. Translation gives CASSQLAGGPYEQFF.

The V call is TRBV12-3 or TRBV12-4, the J call TRBJ1-1; TRBD1 matches at 8 bases. The CDR3 runs to 12 residues. V gave up 3 bases and J gave up 9 bases; unmatched junction bases: 3. Here the CDR3 reads CASSLQGAKAFF. The CDR3 coding sequence is TGTGCCAGCAGTTTGCAGGGGGCAAAAGCTTTCTTT.

This clonotype was counted between two and nine times. The chain joins TRBV10-3 to TRBJ2-7; 14 positions match TRBD2. The germline CDR1 and CDR2 sequences are ENHRY and SYGVKD. There are 16 residues in the CDR3. J was trimmed by 5 bases and V by 2 bases; bases with no gene match: 5. This CDR3 reads CAISEPGTSGSHEQYF. DNA of the CDR3: TGTGCCATCAGTGAGCCTGGGACTAGCGGGAGCCACGAGCAGTACTTC.

At least ten counts were recorded for this clonotype. This sequence joins TRBV10-3 and TRBJ2-7; no clear D. CDR1 ENHRY and CDR2 SYGVKD come from the germline V gene. V was pared by 2 bases and J by 1 base, with 9 bases between. This CDR3 is built from 14 residues. CDR3: CAISENFISYEQYF. In DNA, the CDR3 is TGTGCCATCAGTGAGAATTTCATTTCCTACGAGCAGTACTTC.

V gene TRBV20-1 combines with J gene TRBJ2-7, with 9 nucleotides matching TRBD2. The CDR3 has 15 residues. Germline CDR1 DFQATT, CDR2 SNEGSKA (reference sequence). The V and J ends lost 2 bases and 3 bases, in that order; junction bases with no gene match: 8. The CDR3 protein is CSARSVREGIYEQYF. For the CDR3, the DNA is TGCAGTGCTAGATCCGTGCGGGAGGGCATCTACGAGCAGTACTTC.

This clonotype was counted only a few times. V is TRBV12-3 or TRBV12-4 and J is TRBJ2-5, with D hard to call. The CDR3 runs to 13 residues. Trimming removed 4 bases at V and 2 bases at J, with 8 bases between. The CDR3 nucleotides are TGTGCCAGCAGTTATCTGAGTCAAGAGACCCAGTACTTC. Amino acids: CASSYLSQETQYF.

The table lists this clonotype with a few counts. V and J are TRBV14 and TRBJ2-1; D uncertain. This CDR3 has 16 amino acids. Germline CDR1 reads SGHDN; CDR2 reads FVKESK. Trimming left V 0 bases short and J 0 bases short, with 9 bases between. The CDR3 region is CASSQDQLSSYNEQFF. The CDR3 nucleotides read TGTGCCAGCAGCCAAGATCAGTTATCCTCCTACAATGAGCAGTTCTTC. The whole variable domain, remainder taken from reference TRBV14 and TRBJ2-1, is EAGVTQFPSHSVIEKGQTVTLRCDPISGHDNLYWYRRVMGKEIKFLLHFVKESKQDESGMPNNRFLAERTGGTYSTLKVQPAELEDSGVYFCASSQDQLSSYNEQFFGPGTRLTVL.

This clonotype was counted between two and nine times. This chain links TRBV10-3 with TRBJ2-5, with 10 bases that match TRBD1. The V segment lost 5 bases and the J segment 4 bases; nucleotides outside the gene matches: 4. There are 14 residues in the CDR3. Per germline, CDR1 ENHRY and CDR2 SYGVKD. DNA for the CDR3: TGTGCCATCAGTTCCGGGACAGGGGTAGAGACCCAGTACTTC. Protein: CAISSGTGVETQYF.

This clonotype was seen more than once but under ten times. The gene calls are TRBV4-1 and TRBJ2-7; weak D call: TRBD1 (6 bases). The CDR3 is 13 residues long. Trimming removed 3 bases from V and 3 bases from J, with 9 bases in between. CDR1 and CDR2 from the germline V gene are MGHRA and YSYEKL. The CDR3 sequence: CASSQKQGYEQYF. The CDR3, as DNA: TGCGCCAGCAGCCAGAAACAGGGCTACGAGCAGTACTTC.

About this clonotype itself: Compared with germline, one end of the junction differs, possibly owing to a read error. This chain connects TRBV2 to TRBJ2-1, with D hard to call. Germline assignment: CDR1 SNHLY and CDR2 FYNNEI. The CDR3 is 11 amino acids. This chain's CDR3 is CANSEVDEQFF. Here the CDR3 DNA reads TGTGCCAACAGTGAGGTTGATGAGCAGTTCTTC.

This clonotype was found many times. The V gene is TRBV10-3, the J gene TRBJ2-2; 7 nucleotides line up with TRBD1. Germline V lookup: CDR1 ENHRY, CDR2 SYGVKD. The CDR3 has 15 amino acids. The J segment lost 0 bases and the V segment lost 5 bases, leaving 3 bases of the junction unmatched. The CDR3 here is CAISTGTANTGELFF. CDR3 DNA sequence: TGTGCCATCAGTACCGGGACAGCGAACACCGGGGAGCTGTTTTTT.

This chain uses TRBV11-1 with TRBJ1-5; 9 bases match TRBD1. The V and J ends lost 1 base and 2 bases, in that order; junction bases with no gene match: 12. Germline CDR1 SGHAT, CDR2 FQDESV (reference sequence). The CDR3 extends over 19 amino acids. The CDR3 spells CASSLVSGTGTLRNQPQHF. CDR3 in DNA: TGTGCCAGCAGCTTAGTTTCCGGGACAGGGACATTGCGCAATCAGCCCCAGCATTTT.

This clonotype was counted many times. Written as DNA, the CDR3 is TGTGCCAGCAGCCAACCCAATTGGAGGAACACTGAAGCTTTCTTT. This sequence encodes CASSQPNWRNTEAFF. The chain joins TRBV4-2 to TRBJ1-1; no firm D call. The V end lost 2 bases, the J end lost 1 base, and 11 bases lay between the germline ends. Germline lookup yields CDR1 LGHNA and CDR2 YNFKEQ. The CDR3 has 15 amino acids.

This clonotype came up many times. The CDR3 reads CSVEGTPSGSTDTQYF. In DNA form, the CDR3 reads TGCAGCGTTGAAGGTACACCTAGCGGGAGTACAGATACGCAGTATTTT. This rearrangement joins TRBV29-1 to TRBJ2-3; 10 nucleotides match TRBD2. With V trimmed by 1 base and J by 3 bases, 7 bases remained unmatched. The CDR3 is made up of 16 amino acids. Germline CDR1 SQVTM, CDR2 ANQGSEA.

This clonotype was seen just once. One junction end does not reproduce the germline sequence, and a read error may be involved. The chain uses TRBV28 and TRBJ2-5; possibly TRBD2 for D (5 bases). CDR3 length equals 12 residues. CDR1 is MDHEN and CDR2 is SYDVKM in the germline V gene. DNA for the CDR3: TGCGCCATCTGCATAGTCGGGAAGACCCAGTACTTC. This sequence encodes CAICIVGKTQYF.

This clonotype has a count of ten or more. This CDR3 is CSVEASTDTQYF. The CDR3 bases are TGCAGCGTTGAGGCTTCGACAGATACGCAGTATTTT. The V gene is TRBV29-1, the J gene TRBJ2-3; D remains ambiguous. This CDR3 spans 12 amino acids. The ends were cut back, 3 bases at V and 3 bases at J, with 7 bases in the middle. The germline V gene encodes CDR1 SQVTM and CDR2 ANQGSEA.

This clonotype was counted a few times. The chain employs TRBV5-1 and TRBJ2-1; TRBD1 matches 11 bases. With V trimmed by 3 bases and J by 9 bases, 8 bases remained unmatched. The V gene's germline CDR1 is SGHRS and CDR2 YFSETQ. CDR3 length equals 15 residues. The CDR3 spells CASSYGQGASGEQFF. The CDR3 DNA follows: TGCGCCAGCAGCTACGGACAGGGGGCGAGTGGTGAGCAGTTCTTC.

This clonotype occurred a few times. The CDR3 reads CSASTLAGSGETQYF. CDR3 coding DNA: TGCAGTGCTTCAACCCTAGCGGGAAGCGGCGAGACCCAGTACTTC. The V call is TRBV20-1, the J call TRBJ2-5; 9 bases agree with TRBD2. The CDR3 loop spans 15 amino acids. With V trimmed by 5 bases and J by 5 bases, 12 bases remained unmatched. CDR1 and CDR2 from the germline V gene are DFQATT and SNEGSKA (reference sequence).